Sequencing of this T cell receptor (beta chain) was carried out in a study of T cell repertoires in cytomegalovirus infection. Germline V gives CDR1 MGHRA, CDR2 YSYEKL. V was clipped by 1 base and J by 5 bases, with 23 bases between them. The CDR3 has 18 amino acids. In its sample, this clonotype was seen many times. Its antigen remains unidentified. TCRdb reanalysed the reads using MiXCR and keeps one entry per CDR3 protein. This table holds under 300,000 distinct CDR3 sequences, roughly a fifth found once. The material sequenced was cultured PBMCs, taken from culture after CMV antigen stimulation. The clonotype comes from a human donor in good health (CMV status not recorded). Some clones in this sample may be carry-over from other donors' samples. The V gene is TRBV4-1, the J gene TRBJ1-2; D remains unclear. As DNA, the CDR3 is TGCGCCAGCAGCCAAGTCGACATGGGGTTGGCAGCCCCATATGGCTACACCTTC. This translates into CASSQVDMGLAAPYGYTF.